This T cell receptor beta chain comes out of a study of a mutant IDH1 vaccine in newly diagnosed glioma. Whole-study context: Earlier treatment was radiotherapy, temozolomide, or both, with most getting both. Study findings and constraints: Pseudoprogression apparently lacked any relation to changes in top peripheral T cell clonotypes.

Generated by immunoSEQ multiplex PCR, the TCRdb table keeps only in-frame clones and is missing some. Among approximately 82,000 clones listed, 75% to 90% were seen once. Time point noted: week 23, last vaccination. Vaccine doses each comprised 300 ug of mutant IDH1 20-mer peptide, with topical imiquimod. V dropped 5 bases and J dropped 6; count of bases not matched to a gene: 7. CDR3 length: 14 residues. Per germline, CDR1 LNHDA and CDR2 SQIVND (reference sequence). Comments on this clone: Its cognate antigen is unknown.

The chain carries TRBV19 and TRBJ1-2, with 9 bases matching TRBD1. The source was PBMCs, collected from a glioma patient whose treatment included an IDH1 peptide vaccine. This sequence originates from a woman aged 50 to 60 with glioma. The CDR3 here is CASSLTGTGNGYTF. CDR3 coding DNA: TGTGCCAGTAGTCTCACCGGGACAGGGAATGGCTACACCTTC.